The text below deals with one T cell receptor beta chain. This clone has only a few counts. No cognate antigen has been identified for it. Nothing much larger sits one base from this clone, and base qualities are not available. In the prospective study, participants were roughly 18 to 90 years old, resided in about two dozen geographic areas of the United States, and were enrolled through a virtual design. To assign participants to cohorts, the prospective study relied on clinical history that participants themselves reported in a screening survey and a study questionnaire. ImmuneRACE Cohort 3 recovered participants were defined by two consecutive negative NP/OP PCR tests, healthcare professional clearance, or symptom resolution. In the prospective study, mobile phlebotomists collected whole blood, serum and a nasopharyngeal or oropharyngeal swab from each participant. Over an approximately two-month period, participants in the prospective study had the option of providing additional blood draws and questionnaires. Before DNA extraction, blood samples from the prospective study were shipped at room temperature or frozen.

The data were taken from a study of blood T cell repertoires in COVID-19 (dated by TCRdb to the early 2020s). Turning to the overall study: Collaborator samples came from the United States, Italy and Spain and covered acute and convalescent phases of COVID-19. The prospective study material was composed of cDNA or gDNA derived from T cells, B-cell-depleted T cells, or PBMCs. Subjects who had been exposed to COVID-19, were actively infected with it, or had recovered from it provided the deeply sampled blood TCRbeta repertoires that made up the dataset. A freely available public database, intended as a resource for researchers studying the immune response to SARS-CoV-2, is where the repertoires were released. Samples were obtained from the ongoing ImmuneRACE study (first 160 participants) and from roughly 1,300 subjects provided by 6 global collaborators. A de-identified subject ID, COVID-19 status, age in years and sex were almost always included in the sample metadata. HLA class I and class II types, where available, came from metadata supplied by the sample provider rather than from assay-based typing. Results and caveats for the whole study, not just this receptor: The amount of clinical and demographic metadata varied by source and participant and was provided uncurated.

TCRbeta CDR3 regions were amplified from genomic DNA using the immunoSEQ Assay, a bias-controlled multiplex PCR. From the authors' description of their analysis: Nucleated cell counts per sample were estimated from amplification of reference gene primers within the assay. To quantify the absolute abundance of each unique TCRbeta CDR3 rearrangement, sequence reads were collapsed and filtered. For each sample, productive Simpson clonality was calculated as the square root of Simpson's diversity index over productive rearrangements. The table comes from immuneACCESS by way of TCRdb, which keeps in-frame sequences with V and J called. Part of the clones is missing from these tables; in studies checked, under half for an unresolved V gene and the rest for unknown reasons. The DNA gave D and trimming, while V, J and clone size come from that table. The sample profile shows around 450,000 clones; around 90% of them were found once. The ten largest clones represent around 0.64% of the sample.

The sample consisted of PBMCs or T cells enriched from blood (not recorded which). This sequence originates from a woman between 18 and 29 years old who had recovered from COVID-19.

Read as DNA, the sequence is TGTGCCAGTAGTATAAAAATATATCAGCCCCAGCATTTT. Its amino acids are CASSIKIYQPQHF. Here the chain combines TRBV19 and TRBJ1-5, with no D gene named confidently. The CDR3 holds 13 amino acids from the cysteine to the phenylalanine. Only the CDR3 region is kept as DNA, spanning 39 bases read in frame from base 1. Cut back by 2 bases and 5 bases, the V and J ends lie 7 bases apart. CDR1 is given as LNHDA and CDR2 as SQIVND, both from the germline V gene (reference sequence).